Below are 13 T cell receptor beta chains sequenced from a single sample in a study of T-cell memory formation after mild COVID-19. MiXCR, applied by TCRdb to the 5' RACE reads, yields one record per CDR3 protein. This table has approximately 180,000 distinct CDR3 sequences, roughly 17% appearing once. The sequenced sample was PBMCs or a T cell subset sorted from them (not recorded which). The receptors derive from an adult woman who had mild COVID-19 (a few samples of this study predate the infection). Cell type and time point are not known.

This clonotype was found a few times. This chain joins TRBV7-9 and TRBJ2-1; D tentatively fits TRBD1 or TRBD2 (5 bases each). CDR1 is SEHNR, CDR2 FQNEAQ, per germline (reference sequence). The V end lost 3 bases, the J end lost 10 bases, and 16 bases lay between the germline ends. CDR3 length: 14 amino acids. The CDR3 region is CASSFTEANREQFF. The DNA of the CDR3 is TGTGCCAGCAGCTTTACGGAGGCAAACAGGGAGCAGTTCTTC.

This chain uses TRBV12-3 or TRBV12-4 with TRBJ2-3; the D gene is possibly TRBD1 (6 bases). V lost 3 bases and J lost 1, with 14 bases in between. This CDR3 is built from 16 residues. In nucleotides, the CDR3 is TGTGCCAGCAGTTTGCTACAGGGAACGGGCACAGATACGCAGTATTTT. Encoded protein: CASSLLQGTGTDTQYF.

The rearrangement joins TRBV5-1 to TRBJ2-3, with D maybe TRBD2 (6 bases). CDR1 is SGHRS and CDR2 is YFSETQ in the germline V gene. The V and J ends lost 2 bases and 2 bases respectively, with 12 bases between them. CDR3 length: 15 residues. The DNA of the CDR3 is TGCGCCAGCAGCTTCGGGACTGCCCTCACAGATACGCAGTATTTT. Translated: CASSFGTALTDTQYF. The full variable domain, completed using reference TRBV5-1 and TRBJ2-3, is KAGVTQTPRYLIKTRGQQVTLSCSPISGHRSVSWYQQTPGQGLQFLFEYFSETQRNKGNFPGRFSGRQFSNSRSEMNVSTLELGDSALYLCASSFGTALTDTQYFGPGTRLTVL.

With respect to this clonotype: An end of the junction does not agree with germline; a read error may underlie this. The chain links TRBV11-2 to TRBJ2-2, with 8 bases matching TRBD2. Germline loops: CDR1 SGHAT, CDR2 FQNNGV. CDR3 length: 15 amino acids. The CDR3 DNA follows: TGTGCCAGCAGCACCTTAGCGGGACCCACCGGGGAGCTATTTTTT. This encodes CASSTLAGPTGELFF.

The V gene is TRBV24-1, the J gene TRBJ2-3; D remains unclear. V was cut by 3 bases and J by 6 bases, with 15 bases left in between. The CDR3 contains 15 residues. Germline CDR1 and CDR2: KGHDR and SFDVKD. The CDR3 DNA reads as TGTGCCACCAGTGATGCAGGAGCCGCCAAGGATACGCAGTATTTT. This codes for CATSDAGAAKDTQYF.

This clonotype occurred a few times. The chain couples TRBV14 to TRBJ2-1; 14 bases agree with TRBD2. The V gene's germline CDR1 is SGHDN and CDR2 FVKESK. J gave up 10 bases and V 4 bases, and 6 bases lay outside the gene matches. The CDR3 length is 15 residues. As DNA, the CDR3 is TGTGCCAGCAGCCCGGGACTAGCGGGAGCGGACGAGCAGTTCTTC. Translation gives CASSPGLAGADEQFF.

This clonotype was counted between two and nine times. V is TRBV4-3 and J is TRBJ1-4; D possibly corresponds to TRBD1 (5 bases). This CDR3 is built from 13 residues. Trimming pared 0 bases from V and 13 bases from J, leaving 12 bases between. Germline V gene data show CDR1 as LGHNA and CDR2 as YSLEER. This CDR3 is CASSQDLYGALFF. The CDR3 coding sequence is TGCGCCAGCAGCCAAGATCTGTACGGGGCACTGTTTTTT.

As DNA, the CDR3 is TGCAGTGCTGGTCGGGTTCAGGGGGCGGGTGGCTACACCTTC. Residues: CSAGRVQGAGGYTF. The chain couples TRBV20-1 to TRBJ1-2; 8 nucleotides align to TRBD1. Germline V CDR1 and CDR2: DFQATT, SNEGSKA (reference sequence). V was pared by 5 bases and J by 7 bases, with 12 bases of the junction left unmatched. The CDR3 runs 14 residues.

This clonotype was seen only a few times. The CDR3 is CASSSDALNYGYTF. CDR3 in DNA: TGTGCCAGCAGCTCCGACGCACTGAACTATGGCTACACCTTC. The chain joins TRBV7-6 to TRBJ1-2; D remains unclear. CDR1 is SGHVS, CDR2 FNYEAQ, per germline. This CDR3 comprises 14 residues. Between the trimmed V and J ends, which lost 4 bases and 2 bases, there was a span of 11 bases.

V gene TRBV7-2 combines with J gene TRBJ2-2; D tentatively fits TRBD1 or TRBD2 (5 bases each). The CDR3 is made up of 14 amino acids. Trimming removed 0 bases at V and 6 bases at J, with 8 bases between. Germline-derived CDR1 and CDR2 are SGHTA and FQGNSA. In DNA, the CDR3 is TGTGCCAGCAGCTTAGCGGGGGTTTCCGGGGAGCTGTTTTTT. Translated, it gives CASSLAGVSGELFF.

This clonotype was seen a few times. The V and J genes are TRBV4-1 and TRBJ1-2; TRBD1 might be the D (5 bases). CDR3 length: 13 residues. V shed 3 bases and J shed 13 bases, with 18 bases lying between them. Germline V gene data show CDR1 as MGHRA and CDR2 as YSYEKL. In DNA form, the CDR3 reads TGCGCCAGCAGCCATGCGTCGTCACCAGGGACCACCTTC. This gives the protein CASSHASSPGTTF.

This chain links TRBV4-2 with TRBJ2-2; 9 nucleotides match TRBD1. V gave up 3 bases and J gave up 4 bases; unmatched junction bases: 9. The CDR3 is 17 residues long. The V gene's germline CDR1 is LGHNA and CDR2 YNFKEQ. CDR3 DNA sequence: TGTGCCAGCAGCCAGTCCCACGGGACAGGGTTCACCGGGGAGCTGTTTTTT. Amino acids: CASSQSHGTGFTGELFF.

In its sample, this clonotype was seen a few times. The rearrangement uses TRBV6-2 or TRBV6-3 and TRBJ1-5; 7 bases line up with TRBD1. Trimming cost V 10 bases and J 3 bases; bases outside gene matches: 12. This CDR3 is built from 15 residues. The germline CDR1 and CDR2 sequences are MNHEY and SVGEGT. The CDR3 loop is CATRQGQFLNQPQHF. DNA of the CDR3: TGTGCCACGAGACAGGGACAGTTCCTCAATCAGCCCCAGCATTTT.